Listed here is a single TCR beta chain. The CDR3 has 17 amino acids. Looked up from germline, CDR1 is MGHRA and CDR2 is YSYEKL. V was clipped by 1 base and J by 0 bases; unmatched bases: 8. This record belongs to a study of PD-1 blockade in classical Hodgkin lymphoma. Assay used: immunoSEQ multiplex PCR; TCRdb lists only in-frame clones, some missing. This sample has about 98,000 clones, with 80% to 95% found just once. Each of the patients experienced relapse following autologous stem cell transplantation, and their brentuximab vedotin exposure differed. The origin of this receptor is a human donor with classical Hodgkin lymphoma. The gene calls are TRBV4-1 and TRBJ2-7; 8 positions agree with TRBD2. Material: peripheral blood mononuclear cells (PBMCs), obtained at baseline. In nucleotides, the CDR3 is TGCGCCAGCAGCCAAGGGCCTAGCGGGCTGAGCTCCTACGAGCAGTACTTC. It codes for CASSQGPSGLSSYEQYF.